This TCR beta chain derives from a study of cytomegalovirus exposure and HLA in healthy donors. For the study at large: Drawn from HLA-typed donors, approximately 85 million unique TCRs were held in an early data release.

With 60 Vbeta and 13 Jbeta primers, the PCR was carried out. TCRdb keeps only in-frame clones here, not all; method: immunoSEQ multiplex PCR. The sample consists of about 170,000 clones, over 70% of them appearing once. Germline V gene data show CDR1 as MRHNA and CDR2 as SNTAGT. This CDR3 region has 14 residues. Losses at the gene ends were 4 bases for V and 9 bases for J; bases not matched to a gene: 6. Specimen: PBMCs. The source is a woman in her 50s in good health and CMV-seropositive. V is TRBV6-4 and J is TRBJ1-6, with 7 bases fitting TRBD1. In DNA form, the CDR3 reads TGTGCCAGCAGTGCGGAGGGGGCAGGTTCACCCCTCCACTTT. This translates into CASSAEGAGSPLHF.